The TCR beta chain under discussion was sequenced for a study of cytomegalovirus exposure and HLA in healthy donors. Between the trimmed V and J ends, which lost 5 bases and 7 bases, there was a span of 12 bases. The CDR3 totals 13 residues. The germline gives CDR1 SSHAT, CDR2 FNYEAQ (reference sequence). As regards this clone: The antigen remains unidentified.

Primers: 60 Vbeta forward and 13 Jbeta reverse. TCRdb's table, derived via immunoSEQ multiplex PCR, lists solely in-frame clones and lacks some. This table holds about 160,000 clones. Study findings and constraints: Reports indicate that TCR beta sequences accurately predicted the HLA-A and HLA-B alleles of most subjects. An Asian-associated ancestry cluster reportedly showed fewer N-insertions than the roughly 700-donor mean in a later analysis. A prior analysis recorded that most TCR beta V segments were productive about 87% or about 30% of the time.

Donors in the study were healthy people who gave bone marrow. The chain is built from TRBV7-7 and TRBJ2-1; D unresolved. The sample comprised PBMCs. The sequence came from an older woman in good health and CMV-seronegative. The CDR3 loop is CASSRDPRNEQFF. The DNA for the CDR3 is TGTGCCAGCAGCCGTGACCCTAGGAATGAGCAGTTCTTC.